The text below deals with one TCR beta chain. Preparation of the TCRbeta library was carried out with unique molecular identifiers. TCRdb used MiXCR to reprocess the PCR reads, holding one entry per CDR3 protein. The sample has nearly 550,000 distinct CDR3 sequences, about 18% seen once. This CDR3 is 18 amino acids long. V dropped 6 bases and J dropped 0; count of bases not matched to a gene: 11. Germline lookup yields CDR1 MNHNS and CDR2 SASEGT. This sample is part of a study of T-cell reconstitution after alpha-beta-depleted transplantation in children. The specimen comprised PBMCs from the stem cell graft donor, sampled from the stem cell graft. The chain uses TRBV6-1 and TRBJ2-7, with TRBD2 identical over 13 bases. This clonotype was sampled from a human donor who donated a stem cell graft to a child with acute lymphoblastic leukemia. The CDR3 coding sequence is TGTGCCAGCAGGGGCACGGGACTAGCGGGATCAAACTCCTACGAGCAGTACTTC. This gives the protein CASRGTGLAGSNSYEQYF.